Listed below are T cell receptor beta chains from one sample, sequenced in a study of T cell responses to AZD1222 COVID-19 vaccine. Some clones are missing from TCRdb's copy, which holds only in-frame ones; the method was immunoSEQ multiplex PCR. The sample consists of roughly 150,000 clones, 85% to 95% of them appearing once. The sample was peripheral blood, taken on day 0 of AZD1222 vaccination. The receptor set was obtained from an adult in good health. CDR3s include the opening cysteine and the closing phenylalanine or tryptophan.

TRBJ1-1	TRBV30	CAWSPGRNTEAFF
TRBJ1-2	TRBV27	CASRGISNYGYTF
TRBJ1-3	TRBV19	CASSMIARGNTIYF
TRBJ1-5	TRBV19	CASHGRAQPQHF
TRBJ1-1	TRBV19	CASSIGNTEAFF
TRBJ1-3	TRBV30	CAWRDRSSGNTIYF
TRBJ1-2	TRBV29-1	CSVYTGAPYGYTF
TRBJ1-1	TRBV19	CASSIGDTMNTEAFF
TRBJ1-1	TRBV10-3	CAISGLGGVVEAFF
TRBJ2-7	TRBV18	CASSLGQGAYYEQYF
TRBJ1-5	TRBV4-1	CASSQEGGNQPQHF
TRBJ2-7	TRBV6-5	CASSQEPSYEQYF
TRBJ1-2	TRBV5-1	CASSLGGNYGYTF
TRBJ1-4	TRBV28	CASSPIGSATNEKLFF
TRBJ2-3	TRBV15	CATSTEEREVDTQYF
TRBJ2-7	TRBV19	CASRGADYEQYF
TRBJ2-5	TRBV5-1	CASSLDVLAVKYF
TRBJ2-3	TRBV10-2	CASSSADRTDTQYF
TRBJ2-7	TRBV3-1/TRBV3-2	CASSQDNEGQRYEQYF
TRBJ2-3	TRBV30	CAWSPGQTSTDTQYF
TRBJ1-2	TRBV28	CASSWLTGELDYGYTF
TRBJ1-2	TRBV19	CASSRYAGALNYGYTF
TRBJ1-3	TRBV5-4	CASSLYGYGNTIYF
TRBJ1-3	TRBV9	CASSVHRDSSGNTIYF
TRBJ2-7	TRBV29-1	CSAGQGATYEQYF
TRBJ1-1	TRBV5-1	CASSLGENTEAFF
TRBJ2-7	TRBV6-2/TRBV6-3	CASSYFGQGGDEQYF
TRBJ1-5	TRBV30	CAWTPGGGPQPQHF
TRBJ1-1	TRBV19	CASSMTTNTEAFF
TRBJ2-5	TRBV6-2/TRBV6-3	CASSYSMIQREWQETQYF
TRBJ1-2	TRBV6-5	CASNVKGAAYGYTF
TRBJ1-2	TRBV5-1	CASSRRQGARIYGYTF
TRBJ1-3	TRBV18	CASSPPASRILGNTIYF
TRBJ2-1	TRBV12-3/TRBV12-4	CASSAGLFNEQFF
TRBJ2-7	TRBV10-2	CASRDNSYEQYF
TRBJ2-2	TRBV29-1	CSVAAPGVSGELFF
TRBJ2-1	TRBV18	CASLPGLSTEQFF
TRBJ2-1	TRBV7-8	CASSFGGKYNEQFF
TRBJ1-2	TRBV30	CASLGGGGYGYTF
TRBJ1-2	TRBV29-1	CSVPKTGRNYGYTF
TRBJ1-4	TRBV6-5	CASSQVPWEKLFF
TRBJ1-5	TRBV19	CASSTPERGGNQPQHF
TRBJ2-1	TRBV6-5	CASSHLAGGGNEQFF
TRBJ1-6	TRBV6-6	CASSPLPRDSWNSPLHF
TRBJ2-1	TRBV4-1	CASKATHNEQFF
TRBJ2-6	TRBV5-1	CASSLGQGISGANVLTF
TRBJ1-2	TRBV5-1	CASSLASPGANYGYTF